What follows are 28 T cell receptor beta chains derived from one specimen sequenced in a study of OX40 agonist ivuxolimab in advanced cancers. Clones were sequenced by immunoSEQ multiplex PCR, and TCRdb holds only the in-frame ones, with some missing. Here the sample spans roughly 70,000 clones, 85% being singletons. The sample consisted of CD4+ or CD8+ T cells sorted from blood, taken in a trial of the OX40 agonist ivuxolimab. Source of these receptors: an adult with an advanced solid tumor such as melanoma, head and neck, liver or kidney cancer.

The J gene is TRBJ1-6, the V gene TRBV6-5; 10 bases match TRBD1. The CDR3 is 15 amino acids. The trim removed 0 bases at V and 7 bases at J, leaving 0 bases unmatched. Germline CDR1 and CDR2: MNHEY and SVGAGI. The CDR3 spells CASSYSGQGNSPLHF. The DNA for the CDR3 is TGTGCCAGCAGTTACTCGGGACAGGGGAATTCACCCCTCCACTTT.

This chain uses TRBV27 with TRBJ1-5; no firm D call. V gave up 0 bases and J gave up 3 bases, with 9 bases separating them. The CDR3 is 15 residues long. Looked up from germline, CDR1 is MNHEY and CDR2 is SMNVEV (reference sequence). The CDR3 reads CASSLSKTNNQPQHF. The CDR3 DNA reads TGTGCCAGCAGTTTATCGAAGACAAACAATCAGCCCCAGCATTTT.

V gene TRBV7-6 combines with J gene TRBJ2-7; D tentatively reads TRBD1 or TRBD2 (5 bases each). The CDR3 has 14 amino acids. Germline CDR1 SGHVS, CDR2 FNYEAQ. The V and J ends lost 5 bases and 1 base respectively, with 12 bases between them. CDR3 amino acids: CASSPRGGSYEQYF. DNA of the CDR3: TGTGCCAGCAGCCCCCGGGGCGGTTCCTACGAGCAGTACTTC.

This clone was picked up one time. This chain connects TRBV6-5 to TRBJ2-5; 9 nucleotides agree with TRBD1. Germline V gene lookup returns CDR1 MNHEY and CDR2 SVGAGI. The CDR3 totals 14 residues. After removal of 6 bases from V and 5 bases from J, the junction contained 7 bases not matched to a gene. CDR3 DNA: TGTGCCAGCAGCTCCGGGACAGGGCGGGAGACCCAGTACTTC. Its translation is CASSSGTGRETQYF.

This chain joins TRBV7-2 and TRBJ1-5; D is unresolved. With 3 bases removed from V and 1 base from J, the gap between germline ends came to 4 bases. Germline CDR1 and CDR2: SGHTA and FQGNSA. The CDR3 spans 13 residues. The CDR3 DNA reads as TGTGCCAGCAGCTTGAAGAGCAATCAGCCCCAGCATTTT. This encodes CASSLKSNQPQHF. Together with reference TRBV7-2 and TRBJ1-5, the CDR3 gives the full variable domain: GAGVSQSPSNKVTEKGKDVELRCDPISGHTALYWYRQSLGQGLEFLIYFQGNSAPDKSGLPSDRFSAERTGGSVSTLTIQRTQQEDSAVYLCASSLKSNQPQHFGDGTRLSIL.

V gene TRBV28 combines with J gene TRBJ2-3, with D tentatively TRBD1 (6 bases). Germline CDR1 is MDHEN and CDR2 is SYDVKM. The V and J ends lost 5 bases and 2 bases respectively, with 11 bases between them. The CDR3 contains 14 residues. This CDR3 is CASSPGQSTDTQYF. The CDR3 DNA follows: TGTGCCAGCAGTCCCGGACAGTCCACAGATACGCAGTATTTT.

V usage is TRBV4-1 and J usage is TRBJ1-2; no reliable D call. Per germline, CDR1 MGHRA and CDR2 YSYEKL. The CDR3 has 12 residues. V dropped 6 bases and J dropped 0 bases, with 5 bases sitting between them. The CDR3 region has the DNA TGCGCCAGCAGGGGATCTAACTATGGCTACACCTTC. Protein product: CASRGSNYGYTF.

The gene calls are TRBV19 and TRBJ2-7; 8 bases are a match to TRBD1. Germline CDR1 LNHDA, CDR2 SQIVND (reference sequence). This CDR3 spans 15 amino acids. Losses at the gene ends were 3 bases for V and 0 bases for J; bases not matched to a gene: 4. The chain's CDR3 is CASSIGRGLSYEQYF. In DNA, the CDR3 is TGTGCCAGTAGTATCGGCAGGGGGCTCTCCTACGAGCAGTACTTC.

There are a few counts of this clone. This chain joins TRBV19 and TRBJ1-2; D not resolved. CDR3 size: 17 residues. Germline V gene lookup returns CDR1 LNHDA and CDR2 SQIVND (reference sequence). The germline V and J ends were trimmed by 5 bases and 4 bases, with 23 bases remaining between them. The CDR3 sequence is CASSPRSGFIPAYGYTF. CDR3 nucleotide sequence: TGTGCCAGTAGTCCGCGGAGTGGGTTCATCCCCGCCTATGGCTACACCTTC.

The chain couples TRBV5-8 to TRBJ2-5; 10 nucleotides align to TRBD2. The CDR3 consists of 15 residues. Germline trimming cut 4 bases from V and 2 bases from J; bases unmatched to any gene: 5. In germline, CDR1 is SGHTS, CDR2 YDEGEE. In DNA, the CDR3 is TGTGCCAGCAGCCTCGGGACTAGCGCTCAAGAGACCCAGTACTTC. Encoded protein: CASSLGTSAQETQYF.

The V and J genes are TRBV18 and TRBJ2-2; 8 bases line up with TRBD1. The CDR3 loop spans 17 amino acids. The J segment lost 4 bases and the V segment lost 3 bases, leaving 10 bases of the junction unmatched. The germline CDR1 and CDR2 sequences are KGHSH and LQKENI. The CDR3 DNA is TGTGCCAGCTCACCGCGTCAGGGGGCAATAGCCACCGGGGAGCTGTTTTTT. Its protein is CASSPRQGAIATGELFF.

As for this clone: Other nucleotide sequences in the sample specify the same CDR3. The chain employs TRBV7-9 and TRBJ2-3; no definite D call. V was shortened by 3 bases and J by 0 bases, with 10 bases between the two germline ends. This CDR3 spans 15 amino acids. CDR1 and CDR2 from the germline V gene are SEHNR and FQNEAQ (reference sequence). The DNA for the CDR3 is TGTGCCAGCAGCTTCCGGGCACCTAGCACAGATACGCAGTATTTT. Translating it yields CASSFRAPSTDTQYF.

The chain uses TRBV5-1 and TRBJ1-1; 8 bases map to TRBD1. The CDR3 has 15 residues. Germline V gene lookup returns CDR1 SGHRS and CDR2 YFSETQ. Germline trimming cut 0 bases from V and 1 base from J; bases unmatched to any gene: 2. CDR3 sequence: CASSLAGGANTEAFF. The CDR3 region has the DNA TGCGCCAGCAGCTTGGCAGGGGGCGCGAACACTGAAGCTTTCTTT.

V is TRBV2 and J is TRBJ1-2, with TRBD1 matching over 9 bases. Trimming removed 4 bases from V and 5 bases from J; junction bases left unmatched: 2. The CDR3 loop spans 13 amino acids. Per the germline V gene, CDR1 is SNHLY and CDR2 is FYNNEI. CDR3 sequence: CASSGDREYGYTF. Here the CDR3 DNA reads TGTGCCAGCAGTGGGGACAGGGAATATGGCTACACCTTC.

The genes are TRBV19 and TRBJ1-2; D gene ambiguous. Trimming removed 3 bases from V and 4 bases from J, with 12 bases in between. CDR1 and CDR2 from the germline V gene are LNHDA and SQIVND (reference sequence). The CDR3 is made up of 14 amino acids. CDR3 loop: CASSILRKGYGYTF. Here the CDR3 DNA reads TGTGCCAGTAGTATCCTGAGGAAAGGCTATGGCTACACCTTC.

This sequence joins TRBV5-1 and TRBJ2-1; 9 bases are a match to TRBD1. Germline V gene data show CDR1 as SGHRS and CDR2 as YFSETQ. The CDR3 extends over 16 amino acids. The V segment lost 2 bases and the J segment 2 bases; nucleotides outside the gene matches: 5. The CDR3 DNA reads TGCGCCAGCAGCTTATTGGGACAGGGTCCCTACAATGAGCAGTTCTTC. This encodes CASSLLGQGPYNEQFF.

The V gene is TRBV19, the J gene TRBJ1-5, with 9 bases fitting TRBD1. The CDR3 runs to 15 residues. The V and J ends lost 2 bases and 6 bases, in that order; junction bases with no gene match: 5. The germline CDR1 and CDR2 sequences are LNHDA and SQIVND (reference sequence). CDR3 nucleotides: TGTGCCAGTAGTATAACCAGGACAGGGGTTCAGCCCCAGCATTTT. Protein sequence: CASSITRTGVQPQHF.

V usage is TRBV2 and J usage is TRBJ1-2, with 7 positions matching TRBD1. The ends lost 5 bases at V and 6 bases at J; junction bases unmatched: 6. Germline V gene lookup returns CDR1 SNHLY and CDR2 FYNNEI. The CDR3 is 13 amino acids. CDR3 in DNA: TGTGCCAGCAGTCGACAGGGTTTTGATGGCTACACCTTC. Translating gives CASSRQGFDGYTF.

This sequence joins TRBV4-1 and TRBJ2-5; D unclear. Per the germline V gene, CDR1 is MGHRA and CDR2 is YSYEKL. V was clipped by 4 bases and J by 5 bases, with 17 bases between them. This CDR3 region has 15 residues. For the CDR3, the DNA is TGCGCCAGCAGCCCCTCCCTCTCCGGCCGGGAGACCCAGTACTTC. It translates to CASSPSLSGRETQYF.

This CDR3 is CASSQDWRQEQYF. In nucleotides, the CDR3 is TGTGCCAGCAGCCAAGATTGGAGACAGGAGCAGTACTTC. The V call is TRBV14, the J call TRBJ2-4, with a tentative D call TRBD1 (6 bases). Germline assignment: CDR1 SGHDN and CDR2 FVKESK. V lost 0 bases, J lost 13 bases, and 13 bases lay in between. The CDR3 runs 13 residues.

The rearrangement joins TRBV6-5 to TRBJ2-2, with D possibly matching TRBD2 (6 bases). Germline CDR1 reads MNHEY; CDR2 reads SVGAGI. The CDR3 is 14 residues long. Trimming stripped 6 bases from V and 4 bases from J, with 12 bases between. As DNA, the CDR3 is TGTGCCAGCAGCCCAGGACTACTCACCGGGGAGCTGTTTTTT. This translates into CASSPGLLTGELFF.

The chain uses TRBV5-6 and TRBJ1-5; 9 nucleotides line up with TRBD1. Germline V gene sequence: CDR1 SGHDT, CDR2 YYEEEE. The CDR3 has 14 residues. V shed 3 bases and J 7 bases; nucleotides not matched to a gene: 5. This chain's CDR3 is CASSWGQGLQPQHF. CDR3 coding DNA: TGTGCCAGCAGCTGGGGACAGGGATTGCAGCCCCAGCATTTT.

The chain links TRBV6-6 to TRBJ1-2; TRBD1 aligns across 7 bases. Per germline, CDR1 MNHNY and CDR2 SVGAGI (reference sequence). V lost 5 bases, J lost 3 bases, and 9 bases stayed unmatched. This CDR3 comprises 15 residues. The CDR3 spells CASSGTAYGDYGYTF. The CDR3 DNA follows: TGTGCCAGCAGTGGGACAGCGTACGGAGACTATGGCTACACCTTC.

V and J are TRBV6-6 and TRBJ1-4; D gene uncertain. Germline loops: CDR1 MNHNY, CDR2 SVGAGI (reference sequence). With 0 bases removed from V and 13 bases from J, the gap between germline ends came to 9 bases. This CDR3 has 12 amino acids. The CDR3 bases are TGTGCCAGCAGTTACTCGAACTCTGCACTGTTTTTT. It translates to CASSYSNSALFF.

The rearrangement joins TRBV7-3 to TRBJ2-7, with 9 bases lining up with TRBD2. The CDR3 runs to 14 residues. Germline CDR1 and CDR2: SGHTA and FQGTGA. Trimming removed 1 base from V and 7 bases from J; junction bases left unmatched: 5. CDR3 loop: CASSLKAGGWEQYF. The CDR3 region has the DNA TGTGCCAGCAGCTTAAAAGCGGGAGGATGGGAGCAGTACTTC.

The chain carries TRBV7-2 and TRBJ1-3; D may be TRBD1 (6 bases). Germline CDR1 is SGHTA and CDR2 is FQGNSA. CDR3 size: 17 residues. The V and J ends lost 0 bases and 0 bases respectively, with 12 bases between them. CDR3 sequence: CASSLAGGGFSGNTIYF. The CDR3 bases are TGTGCCAGCAGCTTAGCTGGAGGGGGATTCTCTGGAAACACCATATATTTT.

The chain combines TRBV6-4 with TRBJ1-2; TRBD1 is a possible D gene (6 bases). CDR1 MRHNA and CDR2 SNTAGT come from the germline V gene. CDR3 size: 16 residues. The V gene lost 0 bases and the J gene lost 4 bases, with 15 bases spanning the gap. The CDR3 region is CASSDSFGGQIYGYTF. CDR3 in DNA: TGTGCCAGCAGTGACTCGTTTGGGGGGCAGATCTATGGCTACACCTTC.

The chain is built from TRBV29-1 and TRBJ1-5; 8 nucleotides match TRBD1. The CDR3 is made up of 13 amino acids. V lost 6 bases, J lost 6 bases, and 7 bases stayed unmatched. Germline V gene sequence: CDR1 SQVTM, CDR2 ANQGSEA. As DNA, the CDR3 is TGCAGCGTCGAAACAGGGGGGGGTCAGCCCCAGCATTTT. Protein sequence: CSVETGGGQPQHF. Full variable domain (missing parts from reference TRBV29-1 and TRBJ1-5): SAVISQKPSRDICQRGTSLTIQCQVDSQVTMMFWYRQQPGQSLTLIATANQGSEATYESGFVIDKFPISRPNLTFSTLTVSNMSPEDSSIYLCSVETGGGQPQHFGDGTRLSIL.